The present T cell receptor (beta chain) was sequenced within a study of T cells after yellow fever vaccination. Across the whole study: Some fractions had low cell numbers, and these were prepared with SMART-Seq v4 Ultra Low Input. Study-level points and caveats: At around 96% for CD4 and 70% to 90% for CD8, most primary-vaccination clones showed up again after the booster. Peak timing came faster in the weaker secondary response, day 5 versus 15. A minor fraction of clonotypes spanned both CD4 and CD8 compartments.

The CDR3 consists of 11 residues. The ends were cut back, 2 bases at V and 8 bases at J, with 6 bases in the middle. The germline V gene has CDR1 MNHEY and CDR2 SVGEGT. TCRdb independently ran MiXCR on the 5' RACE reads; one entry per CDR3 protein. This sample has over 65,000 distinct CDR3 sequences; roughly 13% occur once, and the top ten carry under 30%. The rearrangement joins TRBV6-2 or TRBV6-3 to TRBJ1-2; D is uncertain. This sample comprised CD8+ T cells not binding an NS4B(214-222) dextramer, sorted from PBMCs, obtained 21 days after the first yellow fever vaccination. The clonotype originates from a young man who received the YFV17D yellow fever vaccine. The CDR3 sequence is CASSYPEGYTF. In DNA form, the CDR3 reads TGTGCCAGCAGTTACCCAGAAGGCTACACCTTC.